The present entry profiles one TCR beta chain with its context. Profiling relied on immunoSEQ multiplex PCR, and the TCRdb table lists in-frame clones only, not all of them. The table has about 1.5 million clones, around 97% seen once. This CDR3 is built from 14 residues. In germline, CDR1 is SNHLY, CDR2 FYNNEI. V shed 5 bases and J shed 3 bases, with 13 bases lying between them. This entry comes from a study of shared clonotypes between healthy human individuals. The genes are TRBV2 and TRBJ1-1, with D unclear. The sequencing sample was made of naive CD4+ T cells sorted from blood. This sample's subset: CD45RA+ positively selected. This sequence originates from a man aged 25 to 45 in good health. The CDR3 nucleotides read TGTGCCAGCAGTAAGATTCACAGCCACACTGAAGCTTTCTTT. Its translation: CASSKIHSHTEAFF. The variable domain in full, with the rest retrieved from reference TRBV2 and TRBJ1-1, is EPEVTQTPSHQVTQMGQEVILRCVPISNHLYFYWYRQILGQKVEFLVSFYNNEISEKSEIFDDQFSVERPDGSNFTLKIRSTKLEDSAMYFCASSKIHSHTEAFFGQGTRLTVV.